One and the same sample provided the 2 T cell receptor beta chains below, sequenced in a study of PD-1 blockade in classical Hodgkin lymphoma. Data came from immunoSEQ multiplex PCR; TCRdb stores just in-frame clones and leaves some out. The sample lists over 35,000 clones; about 87% were seen once. After autologous stem cell transplantation all patients relapsed, and prior brentuximab vedotin exposure differed between cohorts. The material sequenced was peripheral blood mononuclear cells (PBMCs), taken at baseline. These receptors came from a human donor with classical Hodgkin lymphoma.

The chain employs TRBV19 and TRBJ1-5; maybe TRBD1 (5 bases). Trimming removed 2 bases at V and 9 bases at J, with 17 bases between. The CDR3 has 15 residues. The germline CDR1 and CDR2 sequences are LNHDA and SQIVND (reference sequence). The CDR3 DNA is TGTGCCAGTAGTATAATAACTCTCCACGGGGGGCCCCAGCATTTT. Amino acids: CASSIITLHGGPQHF.

This sequence joins TRBV13 and TRBJ1-4, with D unclear. The CDR3 sequence is 15 residues long. CDR1 and CDR2 (germline): PRHDT, FYEKMQ (reference sequence). V was trimmed by 0 bases and J by 5 bases, leaving 10 bases between them. CDR3 region: CASSLGPVGNEKLFF. In nucleotides, the CDR3 is TGTGCCAGCAGCTTAGGACCCGTGGGCAATGAAAAACTGTTTTTT.